Below, 21 T cell receptor beta chains from the same sample are listed, as sequenced in a study of blood T cells in healthy people across ages. It was with a sample-barcoded 5' primer and a J-beta primer mix that a second PCR of roughly 7 to 11 cycles was run. TCRdb ran MiXCR on the 5' RACE reads and lists one entry per CDR3 protein. The sample lists hundreds of thousands of distinct CDR3 sequences, around 54% occurring once. The specimen sequenced was blood. These receptors were collected from a man aged 55 to 70 in good health.

The chain employs TRBV29-1 and TRBJ2-5; 8 bases are shared with TRBD1. The CDR3 loop spans 13 amino acids. The J segment lost 5 bases and the V segment lost 6 bases, leaving 8 bases of the junction unmatched. The germline V gene encodes CDR1 SQVTM and CDR2 ANQGSEA. The CDR3, as DNA: TGCAGCGTCGCCGGACAGGGTTACGAGACCCAGTACTTC. Translated, it gives CSVAGQGYETQYF.

The chain is built from TRBV29-1 and TRBJ2-1; 7 bases agree with TRBD1. Germline V gene lookup returns CDR1 SQVTM and CDR2 ANQGSEA. The junction had 4 bases not matched to a gene; V was cut back by 0 bases and J by 2 bases. The CDR3 has 15 residues. The CDR3 nucleotides read TGCAGCGTTGAAGACGGGGACAGTCCCTACAATGAGCAGTTCTTC. Translating gives CSVEDGDSPYNEQFF.

The V and J genes are TRBV20-1 and TRBJ2-5, with a weak D call TRBD1 (6 bases). Between the trimmed V and J ends, which lost 3 bases and 1 base, there was a span of 15 bases. CDR1 and CDR2 from the germline V gene are DFQATT and SNEGSKA (reference sequence). The CDR3 sequence is 15 residues long. Written as DNA, the CDR3 is TGCAGTGCTAGTCCCACTGGGGGCCGCCAAGAGACCCAGTACTTC. It codes for CSASPTGGRQETQYF.

J is TRBJ2-5 and V is TRBV28, with D unclear. Germline V gives CDR1 MDHEN, CDR2 SYDVKM. V lost 3 bases to trimming and J lost 4 bases, with 9 bases between them. This CDR3 contains 13 residues. The CDR3 region is CASSFWPTETQYF. The CDR3 bases are TGTGCCAGCAGTTTCTGGCCCACAGAGACCCAGTACTTC.

This rearrangement joins TRBV7-9 to TRBJ2-5, with 10 positions matching TRBD1. Per the germline V gene, CDR1 is SEHNR and CDR2 is FQNEAQ (reference sequence). This CDR3 is 14 amino acids long. Trimming took 4 bases from V and 1 from J; bases not matched to a gene: 0. In DNA form, the CDR3 reads TGTGCCAGCAGCTGGGACAGGGGCCAAGAGACCCAGTACTTC. Translation: CASSWDRGQETQYF.

This rearrangement joins TRBV20-1 to TRBJ1-2; 9 nucleotides line up with TRBD1. The V gene end was trimmed by 0 bases and the J gene end by 5 bases; junction bases not matched to a gene: 13. This CDR3 contains 17 residues. Germline V CDR1 and CDR2: DFQATT, SNEGSKA (reference sequence). DNA of the CDR3: TGCAGTGCTAGAGATATACAGGGGGCCGAGAGTCCGTATGGCTACACCTTC. Translation gives CSARDIQGAESPYGYTF.

The V and J genes are TRBV18 and TRBJ1-6; 9 bases agree with TRBD1. Germline V gives CDR1 KGHSH, CDR2 LQKENI. J gave up 10 bases and V 5 bases, and 9 bases lay outside the gene matches. This CDR3 is built from 15 residues. CDR3 in DNA: TGTGCCAGCTCATACAGCACGACAGGGGGATCACCCCTCCACTTT. As protein: CASSYSTTGGSPLHF.

The rearrangement joins TRBV2 to TRBJ2-5; 7 positions match TRBD2. The end of the DNA aligns better with TRBJ2-7, so the J call may be wrong. The CDR3 is 14 residues long. Germline V CDR1 and CDR2: SNHLY, FYNNEI. The CDR3 loop is CASSTNRGGGEQYF. CDR3 DNA sequence: TGTGCCAGCAGCACAAATCGGGGCGGGGGCGAGCAGTACTTC.

This clonotype was recorded only once. A junction boundary mismatches the germline segment, possibly from a read error. This chain links TRBV19 with TRBJ2-7; 8 positions match TRBD1. CDR1 is LNHDA and CDR2 is SQIVND in the germline V gene (reference sequence). The CDR3 consists of 14 residues. CDR3 residues: CACSRGQDAYEQYF. CDR3 in DNA: TGTGCCTGTAGTAGGGGACAGGACGCCTACGAGCAGTACTTC.

There are a few counts of this clonotype. This sequence joins TRBV7-7 and TRBJ2-1, with TRBD2 matching over 10 bases. CDR1 and CDR2 (germline): SSHAT, FNYEAQ (reference sequence). V lost 8 bases and J lost 4; bases outside the gene matches: 5. The CDR3 extends over 14 amino acids. CDR3 residues: CASSLGLAYNEQFF. CDR3 in DNA: TGTGCCAGCTCCCTGGGACTAGCGTACAATGAGCAGTTCTTC. Supplemented by reference TRBV7-7 and TRBJ2-1, the full variable domain reads GAGVSQSPRYKVTKRGQDVTLRCDPISSHATLYWYQQALGQGPEFLTYFNYEAQPDKSGLPSDRFSAERPEGSISTLTIQRTEQRDSAMYRCASSLGLAYNEQFFGPGTRLTVL.

The J gene is TRBJ2-5, the V gene TRBV6-6; possibly TRBD2 for D (5 bases). Trimming stripped 2 bases from V and 7 bases from J, with 14 bases between. The CDR3 is 14 residues long. CDR1 MNHNY and CDR2 SVGAGI come from the germline V gene (reference sequence). This CDR3 reads CASSYLTGKGTQYF. The CDR3 DNA sequence: TGTGCCAGCAGTTACCTCACGGGGAAGGGGACCCAGTACTTC.

This chain links TRBV6-2 or TRBV6-3 with TRBJ2-5, with 7 bases lining up with TRBD1. This CDR3 is built from 14 residues. Germline V gene data show CDR1 as MNHEY and CDR2 as SVGEGT. Trimming cost V 3 bases and J 1 base; bases outside gene matches: 2. This CDR3 reads CASSYGQVQETQYF. CDR3 nucleotides: TGTGCCAGCAGTTATGGACAGGTCCAAGAGACCCAGTACTTC.

V is TRBV6-6 and J is TRBJ2-5; 12 nucleotides agree with TRBD2. V shed 5 bases and J 5 bases; nucleotides not matched to a gene: 9. The CDR3 loop spans 16 amino acids. Germline V gives CDR1 MNHNY, CDR2 SVGAGI (reference sequence). The CDR3, as DNA: TGTGCCAGCAGTACCCGACTAGCGGGGGCCCTGGAGACCCAGTACTTC. It encodes CASSTRLAGALETQYF.

This chain connects TRBV27 to TRBJ2-5, with D perhaps TRBD1 or TRBD2 (7 bases each). The CDR3 runs to 15 residues. Germline V gives CDR1 MNHEY, CDR2 SMNVEV (reference sequence). Trimming pared 6 bases from V and 2 bases from J, leaving 16 bases between. The DNA of the CDR3 is TGTGCCAGCAGATCCCCAGGGGGGGGACAAGAGACCCAGTACTTC. Its protein product is CASRSPGGGQETQYF.

This chain links TRBV20-1 with TRBJ2-7, with TRBD2 matching over 10 bases. Trimming took 2 bases from V and 0 from J; bases not matched to a gene: 7. The length of the CDR3 is 16 residues. Germline CDR1 and CDR2: DFQATT and SNEGSKA (reference sequence). CDR3 sequence reads: CSARSLAGESSYEQYF. In nucleotides, the CDR3 is TGCAGTGCTAGAAGCCTAGCGGGGGAGAGCTCCTACGAGCAGTACTTC.

The chain has TRBV5-6 and TRBJ2-1, with D maybe TRBD1 (6 bases). CDR3 length: 11 amino acids. The germline CDR1 and CDR2 sequences are SGHDT and YYEEEE. V was shortened by 5 bases and J by 10 bases, with 10 bases between the two germline ends. CDR3 in amino acids: CASSGGPEQFF. The CDR3 DNA reads TGTGCCAGCAGTGGGGGCCCCGAGCAGTTCTTC.

V is TRBV2 and J is TRBJ1-2; 8 bases are a match to TRBD1. V shed 6 bases and J 4 bases; nucleotides not matched to a gene: 7. Germline CDR1 is SNHLY and CDR2 is FYNNEI. CDR3 size: 14 residues. The CDR3 DNA follows: TGTGCCAGCAGCGGACAGGGAACTGTCTATGGCTACACCTTC. Encoded protein: CASSGQGTVYGYTF.

V and J are TRBV27 and TRBJ2-6; TRBD1 might be the D (5 bases). Germline V lookup: CDR1 MNHEY, CDR2 SMNVEV (reference sequence). The CDR3 is 19 residues long. Trimming pared 0 bases from V and 0 bases from J, leaving 15 bases between. The CDR3 sequence is CASSLSPQGYPSGANVLTF. CDR3 sequence (DNA): TGTGCCAGCAGTTTATCCCCGCAGGGATACCCCTCTGGGGCCAACGTCCTGACTTTC.

The chain links TRBV7-2 to TRBJ1-1, with a tentative D call TRBD1 (5 bases). CDR3 size: 16 residues. V was shortened by 5 bases and J by 7 bases, with 23 bases between the two germline ends. The germline gives CDR1 SGHTA, CDR2 FQGNSA. CDR3 DNA sequence: TGTGCCAGCAGCCCTCCGTGGGGCACTCGGGGGGATGAAGCTTTCTTT. Translated: CASSPPWGTRGDEAFF.

The V call is TRBV6-6, the J call TRBJ2-5; D is tentatively TRBD1 or TRBD2 (5 bases each). This CDR3 has 14 amino acids. V gave up 5 bases and J gave up 7 bases, with 17 bases separating them. In germline, CDR1 is MNHNY, CDR2 SVGAGI (reference sequence). Here the CDR3 DNA reads TGTGCCAGCAGTCCCTCTATGGGGGTGGGGACCCAGTACTTC. It translates to CASSPSMGVGTQYF.

This chain joins TRBV2 and TRBJ1-2, with TRBD1 identical over 7 bases. V dropped 6 bases and J dropped 7; count of bases not matched to a gene: 8. Germline V gives CDR1 SNHLY, CDR2 FYNNEI. This CDR3 is 13 amino acids long. CDR3 protein: CASRGTAQSGYTF. Here the CDR3 DNA reads TGTGCCAGCAGGGGGACAGCACAATCTGGCTACACCTTC.